The next 23 T cell receptor beta chains were all read from a single sample in a study of control samples from healthy donors and cancer patients. Profiled with immunoSEQ multiplex PCR; TCRdb holds only in-frame clones, not every one. The sample records roughly 79,000 clones, 75% to 90% being singletons. The specimen was blood. These TCRs come from a man aged 45-65 years in good health.

The chain couples TRBV19 to TRBJ1-1, with a possible D match to TRBD1 (6 bases). Per germline, CDR1 LNHDA and CDR2 SQIVND (reference sequence). This CDR3 has 14 amino acids. Trimming shortened V by 8 bases and J by 4 bases, and 17 bases separated the two germline ends. CDR3 coding DNA: TGTGCCAGTCAAACGTTAGGGGGGGTCACTGAAGCTTTCTTT. Its protein product is CASQTLGGVTEAFF.

The rearrangement links TRBV6-2 or TRBV6-3 to TRBJ2-3, with TRBD1 identical over 8 bases. The CDR3 is made up of 14 amino acids. Trimming cost V 6 bases and J 5 bases; bases outside gene matches: 7. The germline V gene encodes CDR1 MNHEY and CDR2 SVGEGT. CDR3 sequence: CASSDLDRGDTQYF. The CDR3 DNA follows: TGTGCCAGCAGCGATCTCGACAGGGGAGATACGCAGTATTTT.

The rearrangement links TRBV6-5 to TRBJ2-7, with TRBD1 matching 7 bases. This CDR3 spans 14 amino acids. The germline V gene encodes CDR1 MNHEY and CDR2 SVGAGI. With V trimmed by 6 bases and J by 2 bases, 7 bases remained unmatched. The CDR3 region has the DNA TGTGCCAGCAGGGTAAAGGGGGCCCCCTACGAGCAGTACTTC. Its protein product is CASRVKGAPYEQYF.

This chain links TRBV28 with TRBJ2-7; D ambiguous. The CDR3 length is 15 residues. CDR1 is MDHEN, CDR2 SYDVKM, per germline. V was clipped by 5 bases and J by 7 bases, with 21 bases between them. CDR3 loop: CASSSLVGALKEQYF. CDR3 nucleotide sequence: TGTGCCAGCAGTAGCCTCGTTGGTGCCCTTAAAGAGCAGTACTTC. Drawing the rest from reference TRBV28 and TRBJ2-7, the complete variable domain is DVKVTQSSRYLVKRTGEKVFLECVQDMDHENMFWYRQDPGLGLRLIYFSYDVKMKEKGDIPEGYSVSREKKERFSLILESASTNQTSMYLCASSSLVGALKEQYFGPGTRLTVT.

The chain links TRBV7-8 to TRBJ2-1; tentative D call: TRBD2 (5 bases). Trimming removed 2 bases at V and 9 bases at J, with 11 bases between. The CDR3 has 13 residues. Germline V gives CDR1 SGHVS, CDR2 FQNEAQ. The CDR3 sequence: CASSLSTRGEQFF. The CDR3 DNA reads as TGTGCCAGCAGCTTATCAACTAGAGGTGAGCAGTTCTTC.

This clone was counted a few times. This chain joins TRBV14 and TRBJ1-1, with TRBD1 identical over 8 bases. The V gene's germline CDR1 is SGHDN and CDR2 FVKESK. Unmatched junction bases numbered 5, after V lost 3 bases and J lost 11 bases. The CDR3 is 12 amino acids. CDR3 coding DNA: TGTGCCAGCAGCCAGGACAGGGTGGTGGCTTTCTTT. It codes for CASSQDRVVAFF.

DNA of the CDR3: TGTGCCAGCAGCCCCCGCCGGGCTAGCGGGAGGATTAGTGAGCAGTTCTTC. This sequence encodes CASSPRRASGRISEQFF. The chain joins TRBV9 to TRBJ2-1; 11 bases are a match to TRBD2. Germline CDR1 reads SGDLS; CDR2 reads YYNGEE. The J segment lost 9 bases and the V segment lost 4 bases, leaving 15 bases of the junction unmatched. The length of the CDR3 is 17 residues. Using reference TRBV9 and TRBJ2-1 for the parts outside the CDR3, the full variable domain is DSGVTQTPKHLITATGQRVTLRCSPRSGDLSVYWYQQSLDQGLQFLIQYYNGEERAKGNILERFSAQQFPDLHSELNLSSLELGDSALYFCASSPRRASGRISEQFFGPGTRLTVL.

The chain couples TRBV5-1 to TRBJ2-3; D remains ambiguous. This CDR3 is built from 14 residues. Trimming took 4 bases from V and 5 from J, leaving 14 bases between them. CDR1 is SGHRS and CDR2 is YFSETQ in the germline V gene. The DNA of the CDR3 is TGCGCCAGCAGCCTAGGACCTCCGGGAGATACGCAGTATTTT. It yields the protein CASSLGPPGDTQYF.

The V gene is TRBV2, the J gene TRBJ2-1; 13 bases line up with TRBD2. Trimming cost V 6 bases and J 8 bases; bases outside gene matches: 7. The CDR3 runs to 15 residues. Germline CDR1 and CDR2: SNHLY and FYNNEI. CDR3 region: CASRKGLAGVDEQFF. The DNA for the CDR3 is TGTGCCAGCAGGAAAGGACTAGCGGGAGTCGATGAGCAGTTCTTC.

In nucleotides, the CDR3 is TGCAGTGCTAGTTCAAGCGGGAGGAACACCGGGGAGCTGTTTTTT. Amino acid sequence: CSASSSGRNTGELFF. This chain connects TRBV20-1 to TRBJ2-2; 8 nucleotides line up with TRBD2. The J segment lost 1 base and the V segment lost 3 bases, leaving 4 bases of the junction unmatched. The CDR3 is made up of 15 amino acids. CDR1 DFQATT and CDR2 SNEGSKA come from the germline V gene (reference sequence).

The chain recombines TRBV6-1 with TRBJ1-2; 9 bases match TRBD1. After removal of 4 bases from V and 4 bases from J, the junction contained 13 bases not matched to a gene. This CDR3 has 17 residues. Germline CDR1 MNHNS, CDR2 SASEGT. CDR3 bases: TGTGCCAGCAGTGTGGACAGGGGCCCCTACCCTCTCTATGGCTACACCTTC. This encodes CASSVDRGPYPLYGYTF.

The V gene is TRBV4-3, the J gene TRBJ2-7; D unclear. Per the germline V gene, CDR1 is LGHNA and CDR2 is YSLEER. The V end was cut by 0 bases, the J end by 0 bases, with 12 bases between. The CDR3 length is 16 residues. The CDR3 coding sequence is TGCGCCAGCAGCCAAGAGCGTGGGCGCATCTCCTACGAGCAGTACTTC. Translated: CASSQERGRISYEQYF.

The chain combines TRBV7-2 with TRBJ2-5, with 10 nucleotides matching TRBD2. This CDR3 is 16 amino acids long. CDR1 is SGHTA, CDR2 FQGNSA, per germline. The V segment lost 3 bases and the J segment 5 bases; nucleotides outside the gene matches: 9. Here the CDR3 DNA reads TGTGCCAGCAGCTTGTCGGTTCTAGCGGGAGTCGAGACCCAGTACTTC. Amino acids: CASSLSVLAGVETQYF.

The chain has TRBV4-3 and TRBJ1-4; 7 positions agree with TRBD1. J lost 0 bases, V lost 3 bases, and 7 bases had no gene match. Germline V lookup: CDR1 LGHNA, CDR2 YSLEER. This CDR3 has 17 residues. This CDR3 is CASSQGGQYATNEKLFF. The DNA of the CDR3 is TGCGCCAGCAGCCAGGGGGGACAGTATGCAACTAATGAAAAACTGTTTTTT.

The chain employs TRBV6-2 or TRBV6-3 and TRBJ2-2; D call uncertain. CDR1 MNHEY and CDR2 SVGEGT come from the germline V gene. V was shortened by 0 bases and J by 8 bases, with 4 bases between the two germline ends. The CDR3 loop spans 12 amino acids. The chain's CDR3 is CASSYSGGELFF. CDR3 DNA sequence: TGTGCCAGCAGTTACTCGGGGGGGGAGCTGTTTTTT.

The chain is built from TRBV11-2 and TRBJ2-7; D gene unclear. Germline assignment: CDR1 SGHAT and CDR2 FQNNGV. V was cut by 4 bases and J by 0 bases, with 1 base left in between. The CDR3 totals 11 residues. The chain's CDR3 is CASSSSYEQYF. The DNA of the CDR3 is TGTGCCAGCAGCTCCTCCTACGAGCAGTACTTC.

The J gene is TRBJ1-4, the V gene TRBV5-5; D gene ambiguous. Germline V gene lookup returns CDR1 SGHKS and CDR2 YYEKEE (reference sequence). V was cut by 0 bases and J by 8 bases, with 8 bases left in between. The CDR3 runs 13 residues. The DNA for the CDR3 is TGTGCCAGCAGCTTGGGGGATGGCGAAAAACTGTTTTTT. It translates to CASSLGDGEKLFF.

V is TRBV11-3 and J is TRBJ2-5; the D gene is possibly TRBD2 (5 bases). The CDR3 loop spans 14 amino acids. Germline V CDR1 and CDR2: SGHNT, YENEEA. Trimming left V 5 bases short and J 0 bases short, with 10 bases between. The CDR3 DNA follows: TGTGCCAGCAGCCCCCGGAGGAACCAAGAGACCCAGTACTTC. It encodes CASSPRRNQETQYF.

The J gene is TRBJ2-1, the V gene TRBV6-2 or TRBV6-3, with TRBD2 identical over 12 bases. The J segment lost 8 bases and the V segment lost 3 bases, leaving 5 bases of the junction unmatched. This CDR3 region has 15 residues. Germline loops: CDR1 MNHEY, CDR2 SVGEGT. The CDR3: CASSYRLAGVDEQFF. DNA of the CDR3: TGTGCCAGCAGTTATAGACTAGCGGGAGTCGATGAGCAGTTCTTC.

The rearrangement joins TRBV15 to TRBJ2-1; the D gene is possibly TRBD1 (6 bases). Trimming removed 0 bases from V and 3 bases from J, with 12 bases in between. The CDR3 spans 16 residues. CDR1 is LNHNV and CDR2 is YYDKDF in the germline V gene (reference sequence). CDR3 DNA: TGTGCCACCAGCAGAGACAGGGACACCATCTACAATGAGCAGTTCTTC. It translates to CATSRDRDTIYNEQFF.

The chain recombines TRBV7-8 with TRBJ2-7; D is unclear. The germline CDR1 and CDR2 sequences are SGHVS and FQNEAQ. The CDR3 loop spans 13 amino acids. V lost 1 base, J lost 6 bases, and 10 bases lay in between. DNA for the CDR3: TGTGCCAGCAGCTTAGGGCCACCGAGCGAGCAGTACTTC. Residues: CASSLGPPSEQYF.

This chain uses TRBV2 with TRBJ2-3; maybe TRBD1 (6 bases). This CDR3 comprises 14 residues. Trimming took off 3 bases at V and 4 bases at J, with 11 bases between the two ends. Looked up from germline, CDR1 is SNHLY and CDR2 is FYNNEI. The CDR3 spells CASSEVRGPDTQYF. The CDR3 bases are TGTGCCAGCAGTGAGGTCAGGGGTCCAGATACGCAGTATTTT.

The V and J genes are TRBV2 and TRBJ2-5, with 7 bases that match TRBD2. This CDR3 has 14 residues. V gave up 7 bases and J gave up 2 bases; unmatched junction bases: 7. Germline V gene sequence: CDR1 SNHLY, CDR2 FYNNEI. The CDR3 loop is CASKFGTTQETQYF. In DNA form, the CDR3 reads TGTGCCAGCAAGTTCGGGACTACACAAGAGACCCAGTACTTC.